This T cell receptor beta chain was obtained from a study of blood T cell repertoires in COVID-19. Across the study: The United States, Italy and Spain provided the acute and convalescent COVID-19 samples. PBMCs, B-cell-depleted T cells, or T cells provided the cDNA or gDNA that made up the material.

Original processing methods: Estimates of nucleated cell counts were drawn from the amplification of reference gene primers. Only in-frame clones appear in the TCRdb table, and some are missing; sequencing was by immunoSEQ multiplex PCR. D and trimming come from the DNA, and the V and J calls and clone size come from that table. The sample carries 300,000 to 350,000 clones, approximately 90% recorded once. The CDR3 extends over 14 amino acids. Germline V gene lookup returns CDR1 SGHNT and CDR2 YYREEE (reference sequence). With 3 bases removed from V and 2 bases from J, the gap between germline ends came to 11 bases.

Sequences were obtained from peripheral blood. The chain employs TRBV5-4 and TRBJ2-5; no definite D call. This receptor was taken from a woman aged 55-70 years with COVID-19, enrolled during active disease. The CDR3 reads CASSSWAKQETQYF. The CDR3 nucleotides are TGTGCCAGCAGCTCGTGGGCTAAACAAGAGACCCAGTACTTC.